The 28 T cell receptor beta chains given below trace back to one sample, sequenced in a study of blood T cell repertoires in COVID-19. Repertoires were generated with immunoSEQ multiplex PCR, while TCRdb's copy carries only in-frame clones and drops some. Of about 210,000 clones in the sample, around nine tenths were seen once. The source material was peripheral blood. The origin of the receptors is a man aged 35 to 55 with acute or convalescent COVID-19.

This chain's CDR3 is CSVLDGGARNEQFF. In DNA form, the CDR3 reads TGCAGCGTCTTGGACGGGGGGGCCAGAAATGAGCAGTTCTTC. This rearrangement joins TRBV29-1 to TRBJ2-1, with 8 nucleotides matching TRBD2. Germline lookup yields CDR1 SQVTM and CDR2 ANQGSEA. The length of the CDR3 is 14 residues. The J segment lost 7 bases and the V segment lost 6 bases, leaving 11 bases of the junction unmatched.

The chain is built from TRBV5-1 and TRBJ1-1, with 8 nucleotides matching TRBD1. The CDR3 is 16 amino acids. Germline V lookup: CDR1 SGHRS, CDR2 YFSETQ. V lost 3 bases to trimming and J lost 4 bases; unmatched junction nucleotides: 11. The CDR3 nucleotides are TGCGCCAGCAGCTCGTTACCAGGGGGCGGGGGCACTGAAGCTTTCTTT. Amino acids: CASSSLPGGGGTEAFF. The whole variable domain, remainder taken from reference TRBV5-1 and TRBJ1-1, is KAGVTQTPRYLIKTRGQQVTLSCSPISGHRSVSWYQQTPGQGLQFLFEYFSETQRNKGNFPGRFSGRQFSNSRSEMNVSTLELGDSALYLCASSSLPGGGGTEAFFGQGTRLTVV.

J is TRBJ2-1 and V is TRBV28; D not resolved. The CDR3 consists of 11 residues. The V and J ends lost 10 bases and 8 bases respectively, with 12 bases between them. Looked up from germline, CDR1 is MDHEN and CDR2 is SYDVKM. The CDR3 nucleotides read TGTGCCAACGGAGAAGGTGATGAGCAGTTCTTC. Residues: CANGEGDEQFF.

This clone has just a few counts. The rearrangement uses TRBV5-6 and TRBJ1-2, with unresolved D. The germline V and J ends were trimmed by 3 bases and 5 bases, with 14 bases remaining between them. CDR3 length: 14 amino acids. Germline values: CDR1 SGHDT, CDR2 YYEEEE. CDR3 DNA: TGTGCCAGCAGCTCCTTTACTGTTTTTTATGGCTACACCTTC. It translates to CASSSFTVFYGYTF.

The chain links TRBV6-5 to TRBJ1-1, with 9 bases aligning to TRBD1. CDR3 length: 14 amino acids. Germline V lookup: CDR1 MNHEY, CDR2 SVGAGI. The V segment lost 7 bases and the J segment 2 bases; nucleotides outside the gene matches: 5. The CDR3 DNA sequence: TGTGCCAGCACCCAACAGGGGGCAAACACTGAAGCTTTCTTT. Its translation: CASTQQGANTEAFF.

The CDR3 bases are TGTGCCAGTACCCCCCTGGGCGTTTCCTATAATTCACCCCTCCACTTT. It encodes CASTPLGVSYNSPLHF. The chain links TRBV19 to TRBJ1-6; no clear D. The CDR3 consists of 16 residues. Germline V gene data show CDR1 as LNHDA and CDR2 as SQIVND (reference sequence). V was cut by 7 bases and J by 1 base, with 14 bases left in between.

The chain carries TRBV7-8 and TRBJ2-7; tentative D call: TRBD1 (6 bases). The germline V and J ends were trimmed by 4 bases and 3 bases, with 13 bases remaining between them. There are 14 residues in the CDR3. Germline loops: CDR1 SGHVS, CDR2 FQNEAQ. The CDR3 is CASSSQTGYYEQYF. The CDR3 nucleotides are TGTGCCAGCAGCTCTCAGACAGGATACTACGAGCAGTACTTC.

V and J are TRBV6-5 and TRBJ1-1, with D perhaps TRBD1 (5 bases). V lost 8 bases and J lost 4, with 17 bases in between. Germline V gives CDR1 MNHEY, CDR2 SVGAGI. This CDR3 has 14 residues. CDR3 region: CASRLKGSATEAFF. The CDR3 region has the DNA TGTGCCAGCCGTTTGAAGGGGTCGGCCACTGAAGCTTTCTTT.

Here the CDR3 reads CASSTSGTGGTEAFF. In DNA, the CDR3 is TGTGCCAGTAGTACCTCCGGGACAGGGGGCACTGAAGCTTTCTTT. The chain combines TRBV19 with TRBJ1-1, with 11 positions matching TRBD1. This CDR3 contains 15 residues. CDR1 and CDR2 from the germline V gene are LNHDA and SQIVND (reference sequence). The V gene end was trimmed by 4 bases and the J gene end by 4 bases; junction bases not matched to a gene: 5.

CDR3 in amino acids: CASSRGQGAFNYGYTF. CDR3 sequence (DNA): TGCGCCAGCAGCCGGGGACAGGGGGCGTTTAACTATGGCTACACCTTC. The chain joins TRBV5-1 to TRBJ1-2; TRBD1 matches at 12 bases. The CDR3 is 16 residues long. The germline V gene encodes CDR1 SGHRS and CDR2 YFSETQ. The J segment lost 1 base and the V segment lost 4 bases, leaving 5 bases of the junction unmatched.

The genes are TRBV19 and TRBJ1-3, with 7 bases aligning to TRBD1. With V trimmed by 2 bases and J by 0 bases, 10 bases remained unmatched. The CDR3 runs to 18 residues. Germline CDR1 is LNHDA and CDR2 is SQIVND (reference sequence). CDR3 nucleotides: TGTGCCAGTAGTATACATCGGGCCAGGGGGTCCTCTGGAAACACCATATATTTT. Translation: CASSIHRARGSSGNTIYF.

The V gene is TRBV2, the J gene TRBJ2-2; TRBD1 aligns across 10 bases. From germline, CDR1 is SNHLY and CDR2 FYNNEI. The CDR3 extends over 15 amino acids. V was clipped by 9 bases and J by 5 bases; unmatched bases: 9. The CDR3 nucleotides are TGTGCCAGAGACGGGGACAGGGGTGAAACCGGGGAGCTGTTTTTT. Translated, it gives CARDGDRGETGELFF. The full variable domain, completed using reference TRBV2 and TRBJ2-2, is EPEVTQTPSHQVTQMGQEVILRCVPISNHLYFYWYRQILGQKVEFLVSFYNNEISEKSEIFDDQFSVERPDGSNFTLKIRSTKLEDSAMYFCARDGDRGETGELFFGEGSRLTVL.

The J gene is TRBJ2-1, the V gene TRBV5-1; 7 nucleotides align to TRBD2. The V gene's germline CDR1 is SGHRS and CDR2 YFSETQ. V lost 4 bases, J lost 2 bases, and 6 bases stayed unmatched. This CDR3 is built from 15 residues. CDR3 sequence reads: CASSAGRGTYNEQFF. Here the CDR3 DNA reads TGCGCCAGCAGCGCCGGGCGGGGGACCTACAATGAGCAGTTCTTC.

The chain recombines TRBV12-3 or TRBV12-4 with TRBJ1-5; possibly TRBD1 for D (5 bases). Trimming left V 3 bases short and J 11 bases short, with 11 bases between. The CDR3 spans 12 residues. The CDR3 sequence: CASSFGGWAQHF. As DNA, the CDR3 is TGTGCCAGCAGTTTCGGGGGTTGGGCCCAGCATTTT.

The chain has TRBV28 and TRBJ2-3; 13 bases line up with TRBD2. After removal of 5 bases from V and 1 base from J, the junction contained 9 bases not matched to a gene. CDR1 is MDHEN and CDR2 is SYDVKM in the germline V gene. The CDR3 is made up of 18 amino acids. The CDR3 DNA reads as TGTGCCAGCAGTCCCAACGGACTAGCGGGAGCCCGCACAGATACGCAGTATTTT. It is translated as CASSPNGLAGARTDTQYF.

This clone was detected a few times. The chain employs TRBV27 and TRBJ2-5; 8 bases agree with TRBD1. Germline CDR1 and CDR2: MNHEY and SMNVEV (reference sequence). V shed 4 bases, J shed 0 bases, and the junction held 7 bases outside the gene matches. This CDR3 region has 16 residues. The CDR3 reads CASSSYRTGNQETQYF. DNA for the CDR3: TGTGCCAGCAGTTCCTACCGGACAGGGAACCAAGAGACCCAGTACTTC.

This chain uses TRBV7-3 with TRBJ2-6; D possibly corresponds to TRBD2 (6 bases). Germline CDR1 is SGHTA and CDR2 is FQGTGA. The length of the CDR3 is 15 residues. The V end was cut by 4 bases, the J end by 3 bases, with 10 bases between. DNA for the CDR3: TGTGCCAGCAGCTCGTGGGGACTTGGGGCCAACGTCCTGACTTTC. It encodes CASSSWGLGANVLTF.

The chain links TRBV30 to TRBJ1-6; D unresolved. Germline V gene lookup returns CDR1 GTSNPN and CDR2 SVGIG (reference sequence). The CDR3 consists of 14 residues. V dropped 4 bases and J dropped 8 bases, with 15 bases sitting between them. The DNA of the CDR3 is TGTGCCTGGACTCCCGACACGGCTTATTCACCCCTCCACTTT. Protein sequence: CAWTPDTAYSPLHF.

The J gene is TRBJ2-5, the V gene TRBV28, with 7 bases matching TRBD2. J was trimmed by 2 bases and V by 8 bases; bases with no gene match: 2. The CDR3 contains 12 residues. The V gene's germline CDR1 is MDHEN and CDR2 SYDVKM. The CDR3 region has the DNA TGTGCCAGCGGGGACTATCAAGAGACCCAGTACTTC. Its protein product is CASGDYQETQYF.

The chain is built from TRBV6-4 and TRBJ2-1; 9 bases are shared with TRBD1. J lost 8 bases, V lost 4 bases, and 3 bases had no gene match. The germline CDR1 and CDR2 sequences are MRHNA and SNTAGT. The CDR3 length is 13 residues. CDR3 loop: CASSVDRGDEQFF. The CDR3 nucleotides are TGTGCCAGCAGTGTTGACAGGGGGGATGAGCAGTTCTTC.

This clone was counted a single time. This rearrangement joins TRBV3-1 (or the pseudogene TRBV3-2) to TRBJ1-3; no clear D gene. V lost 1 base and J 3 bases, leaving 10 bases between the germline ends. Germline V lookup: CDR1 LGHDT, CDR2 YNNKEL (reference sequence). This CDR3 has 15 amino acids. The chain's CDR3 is CASSQVGADGNTIYF. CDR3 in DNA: TGTGCCAGCAGCCAAGTGGGCGCAGATGGAAACACCATATATTTT.

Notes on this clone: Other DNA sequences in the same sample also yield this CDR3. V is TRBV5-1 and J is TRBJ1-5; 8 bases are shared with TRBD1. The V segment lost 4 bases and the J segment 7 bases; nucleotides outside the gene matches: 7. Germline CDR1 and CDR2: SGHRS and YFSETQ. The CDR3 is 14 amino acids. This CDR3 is CASSLGQGGQPQHF. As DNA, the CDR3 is TGCGCCAGCAGCCTTGGACAGGGAGGACAGCCCCAGCATTTT. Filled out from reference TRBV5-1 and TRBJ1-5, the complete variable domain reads KAGVTQTPRYLIKTRGQQVTLSCSPISGHRSVSWYQQTPGQGLQFLFEYFSETQRNKGNFPGRFSGRQFSNSRSEMNVSTLELGDSALYLCASSLGQGGQPQHFGDGTRLSIL.

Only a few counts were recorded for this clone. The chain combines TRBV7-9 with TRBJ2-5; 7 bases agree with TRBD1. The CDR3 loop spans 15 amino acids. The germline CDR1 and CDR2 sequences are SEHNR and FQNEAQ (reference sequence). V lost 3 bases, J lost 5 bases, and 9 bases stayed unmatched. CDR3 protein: CASSFYRGKGETQYF. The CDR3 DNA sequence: TGTGCCAGCAGCTTTTACAGGGGAAAAGGGGAGACCCAGTACTTC.

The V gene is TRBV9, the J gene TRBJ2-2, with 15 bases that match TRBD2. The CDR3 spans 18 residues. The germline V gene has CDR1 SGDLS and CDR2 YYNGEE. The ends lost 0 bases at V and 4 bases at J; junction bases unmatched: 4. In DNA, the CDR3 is TGTGCCAGCAGCGTAGTCGGGACTAGCGGGGGGCCCACCGGGGAGCTGTTTTTT. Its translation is CASSVVGTSGGPTGELFF.

In DNA form, the CDR3 reads TGTGCCAGCAGCCCGTACGGGGATAGCAATCAGCCCCAGCATTTT. It specifies CASSPYGDSNQPQHF. The chain links TRBV4-2 to TRBJ1-5, with D uncertain. The germline gives CDR1 LGHNA, CDR2 YNFKEQ. This CDR3 spans 15 amino acids. V lost 4 bases and J 0 bases, leaving 10 bases between the germline ends.

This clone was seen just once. DNA for the CDR3: TGTGCCAGCAGTTCGGACAGGGCAAACTATGGCTACACCTTC. It yields the protein CASSSDRANYGYTF. The rearrangement joins TRBV27 to TRBJ1-2, with 8 nucleotides matching TRBD1. The CDR3 has 14 amino acids. V was clipped by 4 bases and J by 2 bases; unmatched bases: 3. The germline gives CDR1 MNHEY, CDR2 SMNVEV (reference sequence).

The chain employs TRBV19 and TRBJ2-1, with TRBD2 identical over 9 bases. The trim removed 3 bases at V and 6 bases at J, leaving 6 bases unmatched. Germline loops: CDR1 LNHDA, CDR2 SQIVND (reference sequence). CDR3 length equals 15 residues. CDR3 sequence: CASSIYGGGANEQFF. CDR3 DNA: TGTGCCAGTAGTATTTACGGCGGGGGGGCCAATGAGCAGTTCTTC.

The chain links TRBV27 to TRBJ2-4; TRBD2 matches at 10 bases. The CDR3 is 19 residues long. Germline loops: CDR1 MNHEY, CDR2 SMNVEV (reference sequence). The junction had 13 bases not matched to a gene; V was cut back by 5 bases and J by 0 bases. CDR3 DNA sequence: TGTGCCAGCAGTACCCGGACTAGCGGACTCACTCTAGCCAAAAACATTCAGTACTTC. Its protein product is CASSTRTSGLTLAKNIQYF.